This TCR beta chain was sequenced in a study of blood T cell repertoires in COVID-19. Overall study: Acute-phase and convalescent COVID-19 samples originated in the United States, Italy and Spain. PBMCs, B-cell-depleted T cells, or T cells provided the cDNA or gDNA that made up the material.

Libraries were prepared by immunoSEQ multiplex PCR; TCRdb keeps only in-frame clonotypes and omits some of them. The sample contains about 14,000 clones, roughly 90% of which appear only once. The CDR3 totals 16 residues. The junction had 8 bases not matched to a gene; V was cut back by 0 bases and J by 6 bases. Germline CDR1 is SGDLS and CDR2 is YYNGEE. The source of this sequence is a human donor in a cohort sampled during active COVID-19. The chain is built from TRBV9 and TRBJ2-3; 9 bases line up with TRBD2. Specimen: peripheral blood. The CDR3 nucleotides read TGTGCCAGCAGCGTAGGACCAGCGGGAGGTGCGGATACGCAGTATTTT. Its protein product is CASSVGPAGGADTQYF.